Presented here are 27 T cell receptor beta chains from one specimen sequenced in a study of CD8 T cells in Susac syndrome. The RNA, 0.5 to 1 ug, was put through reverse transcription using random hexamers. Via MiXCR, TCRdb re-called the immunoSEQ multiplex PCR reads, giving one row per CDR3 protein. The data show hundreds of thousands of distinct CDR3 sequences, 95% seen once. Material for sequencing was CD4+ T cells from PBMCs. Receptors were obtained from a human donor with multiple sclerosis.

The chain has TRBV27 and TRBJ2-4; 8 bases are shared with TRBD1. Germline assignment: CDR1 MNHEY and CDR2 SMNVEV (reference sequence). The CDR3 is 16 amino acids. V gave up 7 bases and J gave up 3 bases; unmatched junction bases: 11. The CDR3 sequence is CASTPTGEVGKNIQYF. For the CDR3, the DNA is TGTGCCAGCACTCCGACAGGGGAAGTTGGCAAAAACATTCAGTACTTC.

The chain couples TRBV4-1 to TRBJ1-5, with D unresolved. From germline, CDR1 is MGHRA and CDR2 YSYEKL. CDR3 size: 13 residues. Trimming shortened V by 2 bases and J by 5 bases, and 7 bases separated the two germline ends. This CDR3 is CASSQIGDQPQHF. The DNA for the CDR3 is TGCGCCAGCAGCCAAATTGGCGATCAGCCCCAGCATTTT.

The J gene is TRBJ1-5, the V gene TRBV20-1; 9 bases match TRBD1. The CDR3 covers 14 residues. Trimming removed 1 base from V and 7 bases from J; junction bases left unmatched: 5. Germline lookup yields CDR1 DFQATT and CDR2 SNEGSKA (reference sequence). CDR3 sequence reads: CSARGDRVIQPQHF. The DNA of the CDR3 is TGCAGTGCTAGAGGGGACAGGGTAATACAGCCCCAGCATTTT.

The CDR3 sequence: CSAAGWTGDESSYNEQFF. As DNA, the CDR3 is TGCAGTGCTGCTGGCTGGACAGGCGACGAAAGCTCCTACAATGAGCAGTTCTTC. The chain employs TRBV20-1 and TRBJ2-1; 7 nucleotides match TRBD1. Germline CDR1 reads DFQATT; CDR2 reads SNEGSKA (reference sequence). Trimming removed 5 bases from V and 0 bases from J; junction bases left unmatched: 16. CDR3 size: 18 residues.

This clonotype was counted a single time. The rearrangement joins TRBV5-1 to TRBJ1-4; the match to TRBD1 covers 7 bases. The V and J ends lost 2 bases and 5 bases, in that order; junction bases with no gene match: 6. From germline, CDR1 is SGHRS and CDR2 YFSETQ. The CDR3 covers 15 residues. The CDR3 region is CASSLGTARNEKLFF. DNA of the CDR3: TGCGCCAGCAGCTTAGGGACAGCCCGGAATGAAAAACTGTTTTTT.

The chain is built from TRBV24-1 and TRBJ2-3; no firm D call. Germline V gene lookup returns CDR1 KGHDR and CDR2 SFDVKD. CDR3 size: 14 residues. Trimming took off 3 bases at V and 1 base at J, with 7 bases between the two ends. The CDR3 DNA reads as TGTGCCACCAGTGATCCGGACGGCACAGATACGCAGTATTTT. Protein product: CATSDPDGTDTQYF.

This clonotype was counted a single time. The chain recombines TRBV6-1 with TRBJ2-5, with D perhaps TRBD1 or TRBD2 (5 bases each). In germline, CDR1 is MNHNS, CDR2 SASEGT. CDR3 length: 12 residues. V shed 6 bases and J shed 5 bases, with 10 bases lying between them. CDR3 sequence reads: CASRGTPETQYF. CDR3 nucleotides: TGTGCCAGCAGGGGGACCCCCGAGACCCAGTACTTC.

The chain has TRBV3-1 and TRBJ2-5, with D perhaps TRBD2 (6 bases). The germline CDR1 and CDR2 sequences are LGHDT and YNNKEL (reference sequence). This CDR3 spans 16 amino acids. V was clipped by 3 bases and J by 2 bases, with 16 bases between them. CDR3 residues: CASSHLLAENQETQYF. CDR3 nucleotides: TGTGCCAGCAGCCATCTATTAGCGGAGAATCAAGAGACCCAGTACTTC.

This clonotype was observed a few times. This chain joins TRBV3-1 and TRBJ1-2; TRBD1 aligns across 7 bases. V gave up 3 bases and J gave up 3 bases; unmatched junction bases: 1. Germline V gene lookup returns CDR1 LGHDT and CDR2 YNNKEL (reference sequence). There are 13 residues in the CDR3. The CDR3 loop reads CASSHDRDYGYTF. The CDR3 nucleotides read TGTGCCAGCAGCCACGACAGGGACTATGGCTACACCTTC.

Here the CDR3 reads CASRLSTGTGLGGYTF. CDR3 DNA: TGTGCCAGCAGATTAAGTACCGGGACAGGGTTGGGCGGCTACACCTTC. The chain employs TRBV28 and TRBJ1-2; 9 nucleotides align to TRBD1. This CDR3 comprises 16 residues. In germline, CDR1 is MDHEN, CDR2 SYDVKM. V gave up 6 bases and J gave up 8 bases; unmatched junction bases: 16.

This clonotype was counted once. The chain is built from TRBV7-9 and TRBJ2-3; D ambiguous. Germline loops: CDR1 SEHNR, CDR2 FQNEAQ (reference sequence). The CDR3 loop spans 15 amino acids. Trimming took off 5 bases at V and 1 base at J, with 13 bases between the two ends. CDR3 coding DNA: TGTGCCAGCAGCCTTCGTGTCGGTGGCACAGATACGCAGTATTTT. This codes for CASSLRVGGTDTQYF.

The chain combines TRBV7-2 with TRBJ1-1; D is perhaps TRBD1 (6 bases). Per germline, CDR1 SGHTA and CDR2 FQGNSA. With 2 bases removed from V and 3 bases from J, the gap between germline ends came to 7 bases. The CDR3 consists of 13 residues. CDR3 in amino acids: CASSLYRDTEAFF. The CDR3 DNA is TGTGCCAGCAGCTTATACAGGGACACTGAAGCTTTCTTT.

The CDR3 bases are TGTGCCAGCAGCCAAGCGTTCGGCAGCGGGGCGATTGGGGAGCTGTTTTTT. It translates to CASSQAFGSGAIGELFF. This chain links TRBV14 with TRBJ2-2; 7 nucleotides match TRBD2. Germline V gives CDR1 SGHDN, CDR2 FVKESK. The CDR3 has 17 amino acids. Trimming cost V 1 base and J 8 bases; bases outside gene matches: 13.

CDR3 amino acids: CASSQLGQGAYEQYF. In DNA, the CDR3 is TGCGCCAGCAGCCAGCTGGGACAGGGGGCCTACGAGCAGTACTTC. The chain recombines TRBV4-1 with TRBJ2-7; 11 nucleotides align to TRBD1. The junction had 3 bases not matched to a gene; V was cut back by 3 bases and J by 2 bases. Germline CDR1 is MGHRA and CDR2 is YSYEKL. This CDR3 has 15 residues.

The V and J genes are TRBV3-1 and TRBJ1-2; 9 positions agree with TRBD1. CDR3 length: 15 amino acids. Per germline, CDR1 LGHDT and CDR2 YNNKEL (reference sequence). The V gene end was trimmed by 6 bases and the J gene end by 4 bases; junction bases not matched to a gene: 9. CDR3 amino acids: CASSRTGALLYGYTF. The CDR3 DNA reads TGTGCCAGCAGTAGGACAGGGGCCCTACTCTATGGCTACACCTTC.

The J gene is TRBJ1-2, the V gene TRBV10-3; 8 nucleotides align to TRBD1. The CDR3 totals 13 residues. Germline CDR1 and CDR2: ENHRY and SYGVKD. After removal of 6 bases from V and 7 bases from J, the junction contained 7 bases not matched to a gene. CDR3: CAISETGEGGYTF. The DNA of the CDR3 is TGTGCCATCAGCGAGACAGGGGAGGGTGGCTACACCTTC.

The CDR3 DNA sequence: TGTGCCAGCAGTCCCAGCACAGGGGTCAACACTGAAGCTTTCTTT. As protein: CASSPSTGVNTEAFF. This chain connects TRBV12-3 or TRBV12-4 to TRBJ1-1, with 7 nucleotides matching TRBD1. The junction had 8 bases not matched to a gene; V was cut back by 5 bases and J by 2 bases. This CDR3 contains 15 residues.

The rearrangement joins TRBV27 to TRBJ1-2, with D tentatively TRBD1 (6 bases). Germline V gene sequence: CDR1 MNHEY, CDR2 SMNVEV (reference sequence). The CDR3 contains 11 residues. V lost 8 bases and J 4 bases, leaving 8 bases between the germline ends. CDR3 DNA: TGTGCCAGCCGGACAGTCTATGGCTACACCTTC. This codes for CASRTVYGYTF.

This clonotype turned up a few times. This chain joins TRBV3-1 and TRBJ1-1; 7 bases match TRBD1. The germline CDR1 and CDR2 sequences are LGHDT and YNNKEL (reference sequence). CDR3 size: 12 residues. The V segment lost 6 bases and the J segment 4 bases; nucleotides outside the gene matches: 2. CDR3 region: CASSRQGTEAFF. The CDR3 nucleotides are TGTGCCAGCAGTAGACAGGGCACTGAAGCTTTCTTT.

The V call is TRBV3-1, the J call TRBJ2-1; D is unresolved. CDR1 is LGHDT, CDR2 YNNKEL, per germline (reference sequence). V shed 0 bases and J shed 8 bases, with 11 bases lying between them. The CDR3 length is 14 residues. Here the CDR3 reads CASSQDLKSHEQFF. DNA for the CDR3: TGTGCCAGCAGCCAAGATCTGAAGTCCCATGAGCAGTTCTTC.

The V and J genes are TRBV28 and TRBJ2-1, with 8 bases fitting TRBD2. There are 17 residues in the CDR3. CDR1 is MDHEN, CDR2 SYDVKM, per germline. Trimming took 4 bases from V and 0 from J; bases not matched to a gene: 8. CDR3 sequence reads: CASSSRTSPSSYNEQFF. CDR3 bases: TGTGCCAGCAGTTCGAGGACTAGCCCTAGCTCCTACAATGAGCAGTTCTTC.

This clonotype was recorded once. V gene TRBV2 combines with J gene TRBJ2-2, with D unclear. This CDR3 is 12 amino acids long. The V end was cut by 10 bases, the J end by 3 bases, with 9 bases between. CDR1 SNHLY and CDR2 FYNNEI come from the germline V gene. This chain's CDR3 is CATRRDTGELFF. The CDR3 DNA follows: TGTGCCACAAGGCGTGACACCGGGGAGCTGTTTTTT.

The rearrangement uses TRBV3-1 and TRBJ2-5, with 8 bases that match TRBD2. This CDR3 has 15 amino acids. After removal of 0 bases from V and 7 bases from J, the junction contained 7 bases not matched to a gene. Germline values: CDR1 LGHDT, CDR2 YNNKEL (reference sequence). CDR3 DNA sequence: TGTGCCAGCAGCCAAGATGCCGCGGGAGGAGGGACCCAGTACTTC. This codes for CASSQDAAGGGTQYF.

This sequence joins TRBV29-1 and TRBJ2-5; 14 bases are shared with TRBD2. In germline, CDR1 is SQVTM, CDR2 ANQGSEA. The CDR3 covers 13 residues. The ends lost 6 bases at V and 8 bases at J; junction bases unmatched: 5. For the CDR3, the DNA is TGCAGCGTAAGGACTAGCGGGAGGTTTACCCAGTACTTC. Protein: CSVRTSGRFTQYF.

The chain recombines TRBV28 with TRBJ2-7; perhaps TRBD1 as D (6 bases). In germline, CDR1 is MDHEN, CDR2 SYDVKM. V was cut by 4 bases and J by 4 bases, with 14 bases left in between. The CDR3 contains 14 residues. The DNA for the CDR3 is TGTGCCAGCAGTTCGGGACAAGCAGTATACGAGCAGTACTTC. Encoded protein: CASSSGQAVYEQYF. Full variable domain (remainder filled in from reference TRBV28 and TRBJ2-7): DVKVTQSSRYLVKRTGEKVFLECVQDMDHENMFWYRQDPGLGLRLIYFSYDVKMKEKGDIPEGYSVSREKKERFSLILESASTNQTSMYLCASSSGQAVYEQYFGPGTRLTVT.

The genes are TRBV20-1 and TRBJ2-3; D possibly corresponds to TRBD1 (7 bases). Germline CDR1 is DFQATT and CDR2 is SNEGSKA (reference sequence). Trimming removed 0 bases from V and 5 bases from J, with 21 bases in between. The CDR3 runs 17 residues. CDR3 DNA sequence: TGCAGTGCTAGAGATCCGGCGGCTAGACAGGGAGGAGATACGCAGTATTTT. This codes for CSARDPAARQGGDTQYF.

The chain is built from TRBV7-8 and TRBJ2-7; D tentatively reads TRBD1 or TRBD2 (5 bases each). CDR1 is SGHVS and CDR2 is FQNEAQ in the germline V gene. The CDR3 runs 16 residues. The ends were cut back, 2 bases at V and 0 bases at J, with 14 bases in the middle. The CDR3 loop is CASSLIPAGSSYEQYF. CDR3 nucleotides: TGTGCCAGCAGCTTAATCCCGGCAGGGAGCTCCTACGAGCAGTACTTC. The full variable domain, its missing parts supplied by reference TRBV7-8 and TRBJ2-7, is GAGVSQSPRYKVAKRGQDVALRCDPISGHVSLFWYQQALGQGPEFLTYFQNEAQLDKSGLPSDRFFAERPEGSVSTLKIQRTQQEDSAVYLCASSLIPAGSSYEQYFGPGTRLTVT.